One TCR beta chain is described in this entry. Each cell subset's genomic DNA was divided evenly among several immunoSEQ plates. The sorted-subset replicate PCRs were given about 210 ng DNA, which is 31,000 or so T cell genomes. Here immunoSEQ multiplex PCR was the method, and the copy in TCRdb shows in-frame clones only, minus some. The sample comprises approximately 1.5 million clones, 98% of which are singletons, and roughly 0.4% rests with the top ten. Germline V lookup: CDR1 SGDLS, CDR2 YYNGEE. The CDR3 is made up of 16 amino acids. Trimming at V came to 0 bases and at J to 4 bases, leaving 8 bases not matched to a gene. This sample is drawn from a study of shared clonotypes between healthy human individuals.

The TCR comes from a man in his thirties or forties in good health. The chain uses TRBV9 and TRBJ2-5; 8 bases match TRBD2. What was sequenced was naive CD4+ T cells sorted from blood. Sample subset: CD45RA+ positively selected. Written as DNA, the CDR3 is TGTGCCAGCAGCGTAGATCCGGGAGGGCCGGGAGAGACCCAGTACTTC. Translating gives CASSVDPGGPGETQYF.